This entry lists 4 T cell receptor beta chains sequenced from one sample in a study. TCRdb redid the calling of the 5' RACE reads with MiXCR, one entry per CDR3 protein. The data contain about 9,800 distinct CDR3 sequences, approximately 25% of them singletons. Tregs were sorted as CD4+CD25+CD127-/low cells. Sample: Tregs sorted from blood. The receptors originated from a female donor with breast cancer.

Only a few counts were recorded for this clonotype. CDR3 nucleotides: TGTGCCAGCAGCCCACCTCTGGGACCCCGTTCCTACGAGCAGTACTTC. It is translated as CASSPPLGPRSYEQYF. The chain joins TRBV7-8 to TRBJ2-7; possibly TRBD1 or TRBD2 for D (5 bases each). Trimming left V 5 bases short and J 1 base short, with 18 bases between. CDR1 and CDR2 (germline): SGHVS, FQNEAQ. This CDR3 spans 16 amino acids. The whole variable domain, filled in from reference TRBV7-8 and TRBJ2-7, reads GAGVSQSPRYKVAKRGQDVALRCDPISGHVSLFWYQQALGQGPEFLTYFQNEAQLDKSGLPSDRFFAERPEGSVSTLKIQRTQQEDSAVYLCASSPPLGPRSYEQYFGPGTRLTVT.

The chain uses TRBV7-3 and TRBJ1-1, with 8 bases that match TRBD1. The CDR3 is 14 amino acids. The ends lost 5 bases at V and 6 bases at J; junction bases unmatched: 8. CDR1 is SGHTA and CDR2 is FQGTGA in the germline V gene. The DNA of the CDR3 is TGTGCCAGCAGCGACGGACAGGGTCGCGCTGAAGCTTTCTTT. As protein: CASSDGQGRAEAFF.

J is TRBJ2-7 and V is TRBV9, with 8 bases matching TRBD2. V was pared by 1 base and J by 4 bases, with 1 base of the junction left unmatched. CDR1 and CDR2 (germline): SGDLS, YYNGEE. CDR3 length: 13 amino acids. CDR3 sequence: CASSVTSGYEQYF. The CDR3 DNA reads as TGTGCCAGCAGCGTAACTAGCGGATACGAGCAGTACTTC.

On this clonotype itself: It is likely a read error, because the conserved phenylalanine at the end of the CDR3 is missing. The rearrangement joins TRBV6-5 to TRBJ1-2; 7 nucleotides agree with TRBD1. V was pared by 4 bases and J by 3 bases, with 2 bases of the junction left unmatched. The CDR3 consists of 13 residues. The germline V gene has CDR1 MNHEY and CDR2 SVGAGI. The CDR3 sequence: CASSLTGDYGYTP. CDR3 DNA sequence: TGTGCCAGCAGTTTAACAGGGGACTATGGCTACACCCCC.